Shown below are 8 T cell receptor beta chains from a single sample sequenced in a study of T cell repertoires in cytomegalovirus infection. TCRdb re-derived calls from the reads in MiXCR, one entry per CDR3 protein. The table lists some 800,000 distinct CDR3 sequences, just under 30% of them singletons. These receptors have no known antigen. Source: cultured CD8+ T cells from PBMCs, taken from culture after CMV antigen stimulation. The source of these receptors is a human donor in good health (CMV status not recorded). Some clones in this sample may be carry-over from other donors' samples.

The CDR3 nucleotides read TGTGCCAGCAGTTACTATGGTGATCAGCCCCAGCATTTT. Translated, it gives CASSYYGDQPQHF. This chain connects TRBV6-2 or TRBV6-3 to TRBJ1-5; no clear D. V dropped 1 base and J dropped 5 bases, with 6 bases sitting between them. Per germline, CDR1 MNHEY and CDR2 SVGEGT. This CDR3 spans 13 amino acids.

This clonotype has just a few counts. V is TRBV11-3 and J is TRBJ2-3; 14 bases fit TRBD2. The ends lost 4 bases at V and 6 bases at J; junction bases unmatched: 6. This CDR3 has 16 residues. The germline CDR1 and CDR2 sequences are SGHNT and YENEEA. The CDR3 protein is CASSSRTSGGLDTQYF. Written as DNA, the CDR3 is TGTGCCAGCAGCTCACGGACTAGCGGGGGGCTGGATACGCAGTATTTT. Drawing the rest from reference TRBV11-3 and TRBJ2-3, the complete variable domain is EAGVVQSPRYKIIEKKQPVAFWCNPISGHNTLYWYLQNLGQGPELLIRYENEEAVDDSQLPKDRFSAERLKGVDSTLKIQPAELGDSAVYLCASSSRTSGGLDTQYFGPGTRLTVL.

This clonotype was seen only a few times. J is TRBJ1-2 and V is TRBV27; 7 nucleotides agree with TRBD1. The germline V gene has CDR1 MNHEY and CDR2 SMNVEV (reference sequence). Losses at the gene ends were 7 bases for V and 2 bases for J; bases not matched to a gene: 10. The CDR3 is 15 amino acids. CDR3 coding DNA: TGTGCCAGCAACTCCCTGACAGGGCTCAACTATGGCTACACCTTC. It is translated as CASNSLTGLNYGYTF.

This clonotype was picked up many times. This chain joins TRBV7-6 and TRBJ2-3; 7 bases fit TRBD2. The germline gives CDR1 SGHVS, CDR2 FNYEAQ. CDR3 length equals 15 residues. Trimming took 3 bases from V and 0 from J; bases not matched to a gene: 3. This chain's CDR3 is CASSLRGFSTDTQYF. The CDR3 DNA reads as TGTGCCAGCAGCTTGCGGGGGTTCAGCACAGATACGCAGTATTTT. Together with reference TRBV7-6 and TRBJ2-3, the CDR3 gives the full variable domain: GAGVSQSPRYKVTKRGQDVALRCDPISGHVSLYWYRQALGQGPEFLTYFNYEAQQDKSGLPNDRFSAERPEGSISTLTIQRTEQRDSAMYRCASSLRGFSTDTQYFGPGTRLTVL.

In this sample, this clonotype turned up a few times. This chain uses TRBV6-1 with TRBJ1-1; D is uncertain. Trimming left V 0 bases short and J 0 bases short, with 5 bases between. The CDR3 runs 14 residues. CDR1 and CDR2 from the germline V gene are MNHNS and SASEGT. The CDR3 sequence is CASSEAAMNTEAFF. CDR3 nucleotide sequence: TGTGCCAGCAGTGAAGCAGCAATGAACACTGAAGCTTTCTTT.

This clonotype was observed a handful of times. This chain uses TRBV27 with TRBJ2-1, with unresolved D. The CDR3 spans 14 residues. From germline, CDR1 is MNHEY and CDR2 SMNVEV (reference sequence). Trimming pared 6 bases from V and 8 bases from J, leaving 17 bases between. CDR3 region: CASSSKRALDEQFF. As DNA, the CDR3 is TGTGCCAGCAGCTCAAAACGAGCCTTAGATGAGCAGTTCTTC.

This clonotype showed up just a few times. The V and J genes are TRBV29-1 and TRBJ2-1; possibly TRBD1 for D (5 bases). The CDR3 covers 12 residues. In germline, CDR1 is SQVTM, CDR2 ANQGSEA. Trimming took off 8 bases at V and 6 bases at J, with 14 bases between the two ends. This chain's CDR3 is CSPVGQTNEQFF. CDR3 in DNA: TGCAGCCCCGTGGGGCAAACCAATGAGCAGTTCTTC.

This clonotype was seen a handful of times. V is TRBV7-9 and J is TRBJ2-3; 7 bases map to TRBD1. J gave up 2 bases and V 3 bases, and 8 bases lay outside the gene matches. CDR3 length equals 16 residues. CDR1 SEHNR and CDR2 FQNEAQ come from the germline V gene (reference sequence). The CDR3 DNA reads TGTGCCAGCAGCTTCCCGGACAGGTCTATCACAGATACGCAGTATTTT. Translating gives CASSFPDRSITDTQYF.